This TCR beta chain was obtained from a study of PD-L1 blockade in urothelial cancer. The study, taken as a whole, reports: Pretreatment peripheral blood TCR clonality that fell below the median predicted better survival among the patients studied.

TCR analog templates of synthetic origin were spiked into each PCR. Measured with immunoSEQ multiplex PCR; TCRdb has only the in-frame clones, and not every one. The sample has roughly 63,000 clones; under 90% are singletons. Described time point: pretreatment peripheral blood. Germline lookup yields CDR1 SGHRS and CDR2 YFSETQ. CDR3 length equals 12 residues. V lost 2 bases, J lost 10 bases, and 10 bases lay in between. This clone appeared once. Its antigen is as yet unknown. The chain has TRBV5-1 and TRBJ2-1, with D hard to call. Sequencing used PBMCs, obtained around atezolizumab (anti-PD-L1) treatment. This clonotype originated in a man in his 70s with urothelial cancer. CDR3 DNA sequence: TGCGCCAGCAGCTTTGATCAGTTAGAGCAGTTCTTC. Encoded protein: CASSFDQLEQFF.